Below are 3 T cell receptor beta chains sequenced from a single sample in a study of T cells in Graves' hyperthyroidism and ophthalmopathy. RNA transcripts gave rise to amplified TCR beta CDR3 regions. The TCR CDR3 was amplified in a first-round RT-PCR using the HTBI primer set. TCRdb analysed the multiplex PCR reads with MiXCR anew, one entry per CDR3 protein. The table lists about 260,000 distinct CDR3 sequences, less than 30% of them singletons. Source material: blood. These receptors all stem from a man between 35 and 55 years old with Graves' hyperthyroidism that later progressed to Graves' ophthalmopathy.

The chain links TRBV20-1 to TRBJ1-3; no clear D. V lost 4 bases and J 0 bases, leaving 4 bases between the germline ends. Germline-derived CDR1 and CDR2 are DFQATT and SNEGSKA (reference sequence). This CDR3 contains 12 residues. As DNA, the CDR3 is TGCAGTGCTATGAGCTCTGGAAACACCATATATTTT. It specifies CSAMSSGNTIYF.

This chain joins TRBV6-5 and TRBJ2-5, with unresolved D. Germline lookup yields CDR1 MNHEY and CDR2 SVGAGI. The CDR3 length is 13 residues. V lost 4 bases and J lost 4, with 10 bases in between. CDR3 sequence reads: CASSLAPLETQYF. CDR3 nucleotides: TGTGCCAGCAGTTTAGCACCTTTAGAGACCCAGTACTTC.

This clonotype was detected many times. The rearrangement joins TRBV27 to TRBJ1-5, with a weak D call TRBD1 (5 bases). The germline V and J ends were trimmed by 5 bases and 5 bases, with 19 bases remaining between them. Looked up from germline, CDR1 is MNHEY and CDR2 is SMNVEV (reference sequence). The length of the CDR3 is 16 residues. CDR3 region: CASSPLTGPVHQPQHF. CDR3 coding DNA: TGTGCCAGCAGTCCTTTAACGGGGCCGGTGCATCAGCCCCAGCATTTT.